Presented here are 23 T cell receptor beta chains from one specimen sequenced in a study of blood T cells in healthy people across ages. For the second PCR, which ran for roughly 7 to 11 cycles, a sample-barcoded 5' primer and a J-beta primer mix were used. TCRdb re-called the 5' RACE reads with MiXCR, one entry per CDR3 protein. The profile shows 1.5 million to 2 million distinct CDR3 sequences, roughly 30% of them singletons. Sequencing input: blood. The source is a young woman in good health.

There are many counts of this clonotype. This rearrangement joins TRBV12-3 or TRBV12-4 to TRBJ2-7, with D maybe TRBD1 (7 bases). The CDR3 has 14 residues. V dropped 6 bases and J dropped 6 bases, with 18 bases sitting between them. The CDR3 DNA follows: TGTGCCAGCAGGGCGGGACAGTTCTCCGCCGAGCAGTACTTC. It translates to CASRAGQFSAEQYF.

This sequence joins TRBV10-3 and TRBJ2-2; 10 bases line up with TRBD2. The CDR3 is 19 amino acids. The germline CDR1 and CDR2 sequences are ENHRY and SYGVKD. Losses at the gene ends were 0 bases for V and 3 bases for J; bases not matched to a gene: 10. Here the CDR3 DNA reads TGTGCCATCAGTGAGTCCTTATCGAAGGGACTAGCGCACACCGGGGAGCTGTTTTTT. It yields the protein CAISESLSKGLAHTGELFF.

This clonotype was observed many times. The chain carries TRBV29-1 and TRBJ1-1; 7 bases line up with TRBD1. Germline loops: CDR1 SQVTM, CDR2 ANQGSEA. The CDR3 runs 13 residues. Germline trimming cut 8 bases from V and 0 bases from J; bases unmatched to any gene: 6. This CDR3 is CSTSGTVNTEAFF. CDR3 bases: TGCAGCACCTCGGGGACAGTGAACACTGAAGCTTTCTTT.

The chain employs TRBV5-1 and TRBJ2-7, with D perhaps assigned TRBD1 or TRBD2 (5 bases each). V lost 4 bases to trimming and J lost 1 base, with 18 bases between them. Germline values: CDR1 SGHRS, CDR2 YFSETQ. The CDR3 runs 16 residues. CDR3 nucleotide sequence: TGCGCCAGCAGCCGCTCTTGGGGGACGTCTTCCTACGAGCAGTACTTC. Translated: CASSRSWGTSSYEQYF.

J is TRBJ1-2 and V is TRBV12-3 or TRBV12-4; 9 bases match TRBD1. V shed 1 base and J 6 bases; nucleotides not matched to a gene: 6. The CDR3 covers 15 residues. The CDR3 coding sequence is TGTGCCAGCAGTTTAGTGACAGGGGGAAATCATGGCTACACCTTC. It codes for CASSLVTGGNHGYTF.

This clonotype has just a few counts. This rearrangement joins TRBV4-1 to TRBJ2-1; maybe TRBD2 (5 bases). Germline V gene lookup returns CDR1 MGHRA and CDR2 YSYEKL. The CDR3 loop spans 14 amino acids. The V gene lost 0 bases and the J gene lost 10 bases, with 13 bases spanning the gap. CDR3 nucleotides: TGCGCCAGCAGCCAAGAATCGGCTCGCGGGGAGCAGTTCTTC. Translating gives CASSQESARGEQFF.

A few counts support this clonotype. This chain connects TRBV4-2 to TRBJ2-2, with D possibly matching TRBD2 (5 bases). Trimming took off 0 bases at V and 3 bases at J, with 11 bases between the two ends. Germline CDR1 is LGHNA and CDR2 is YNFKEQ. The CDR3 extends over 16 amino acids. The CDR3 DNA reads TGTGCCAGCAGCCAAGAGACTATATCCGACACCGGGGAGCTGTTTTTT. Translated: CASSQETISDTGELFF.

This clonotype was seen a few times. DNA of the CDR3: TGCAGTGCCCCCTTGCGGGGCATCGGTGCGGAGACCCAGTACTTC. Amino acid sequence: CSAPLRGIGAETQYF. J is TRBJ2-5 and V is TRBV20-1; TRBD2 might be the D (6 bases). Germline V gene sequence: CDR1 DFQATT, CDR2 SNEGSKA (reference sequence). Deletions cut 6 bases from V and 5 bases from J, with 22 bases between. The CDR3 totals 15 residues.

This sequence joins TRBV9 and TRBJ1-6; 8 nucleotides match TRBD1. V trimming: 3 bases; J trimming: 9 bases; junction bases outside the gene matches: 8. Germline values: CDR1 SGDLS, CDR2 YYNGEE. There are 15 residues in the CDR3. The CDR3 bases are TGTGCCAGCAGCGACCGGACAGGGAAAGGTTCACCCCTCCACTTT. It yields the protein CASSDRTGKGSPLHF.

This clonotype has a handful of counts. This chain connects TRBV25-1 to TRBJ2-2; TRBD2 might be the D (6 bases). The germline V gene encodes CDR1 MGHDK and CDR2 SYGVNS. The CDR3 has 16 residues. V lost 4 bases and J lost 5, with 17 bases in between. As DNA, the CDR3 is TGTGCCAGCAGTGTGTTGAGCGGGTACCAAACCGGGGAGCTGTTTTTT. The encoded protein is CASSVLSGYQTGELFF.

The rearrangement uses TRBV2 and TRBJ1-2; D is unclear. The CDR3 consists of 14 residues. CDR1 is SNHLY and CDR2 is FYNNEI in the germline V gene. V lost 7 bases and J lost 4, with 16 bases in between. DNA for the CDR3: TGTGCCAGCACCGCTAAGGGAAGTAGCTATGGCTACACCTTC. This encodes CASTAKGSSYGYTF.

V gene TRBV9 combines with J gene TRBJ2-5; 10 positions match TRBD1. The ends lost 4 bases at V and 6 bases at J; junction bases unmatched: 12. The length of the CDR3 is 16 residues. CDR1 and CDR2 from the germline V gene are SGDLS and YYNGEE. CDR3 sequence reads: CASSPSKWTGGKTQYF. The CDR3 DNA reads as TGTGCCAGCAGCCCTTCAAAATGGACAGGGGGGAAGACCCAGTACTTC.

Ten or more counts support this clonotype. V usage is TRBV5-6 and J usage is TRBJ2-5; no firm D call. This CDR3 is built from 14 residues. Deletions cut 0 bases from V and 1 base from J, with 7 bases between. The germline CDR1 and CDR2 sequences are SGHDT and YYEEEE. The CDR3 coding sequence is TGTGCCAGCAGCTTGGGGGCGAGCCAAGAGACCCAGTACTTC. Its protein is CASSLGASQETQYF.

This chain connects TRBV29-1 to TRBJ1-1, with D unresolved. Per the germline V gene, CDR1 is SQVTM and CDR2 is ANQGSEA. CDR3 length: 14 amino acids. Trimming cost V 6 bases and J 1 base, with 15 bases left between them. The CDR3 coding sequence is TGCAGCGTCGACCCGGTGGGTAAGAACACTGAAGCTTTCTTT. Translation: CSVDPVGKNTEAFF.

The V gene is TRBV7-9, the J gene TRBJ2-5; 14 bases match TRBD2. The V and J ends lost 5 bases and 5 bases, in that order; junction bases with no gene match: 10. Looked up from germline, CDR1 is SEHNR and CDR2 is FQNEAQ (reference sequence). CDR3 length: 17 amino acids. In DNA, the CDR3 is TGTGCCAGCAGCGTAGGGACTAGCGGGGGTTCTACTGAGACCCAGTACTTC. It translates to CASSVGTSGGSTETQYF.

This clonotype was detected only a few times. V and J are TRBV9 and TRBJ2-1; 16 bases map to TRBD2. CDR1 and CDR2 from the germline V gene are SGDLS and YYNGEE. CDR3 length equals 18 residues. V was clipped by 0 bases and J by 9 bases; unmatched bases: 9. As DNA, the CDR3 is TGTGCCAGCAGCGTAGCTACAGGGACTAGCGGGAGGGTTGGTGAGCAGTTCTTC. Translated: CASSVATGTSGRVGEQFF.

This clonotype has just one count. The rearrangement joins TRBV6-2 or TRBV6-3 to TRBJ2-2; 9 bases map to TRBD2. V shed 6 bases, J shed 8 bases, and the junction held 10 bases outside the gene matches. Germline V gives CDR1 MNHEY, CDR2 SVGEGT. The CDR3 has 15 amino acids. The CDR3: CASRDSGRYLGELFF. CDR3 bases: TGTGCCAGCAGGGACAGCGGGAGGTATCTGGGGGAGCTGTTTTTT.

The CDR3 coding sequence is TGTGCCAGCACCCCGGACGGGGGGTTGGGCACCGAGCAGTACTTC. Translation gives CASTPDGGLGTEQYF. The gene calls are TRBV12-3 or TRBV12-4 and TRBJ2-7; 7 nucleotides match TRBD2. The CDR3 runs to 15 residues. The junction had 15 bases not matched to a gene; V was cut back by 7 bases and J by 6 bases.

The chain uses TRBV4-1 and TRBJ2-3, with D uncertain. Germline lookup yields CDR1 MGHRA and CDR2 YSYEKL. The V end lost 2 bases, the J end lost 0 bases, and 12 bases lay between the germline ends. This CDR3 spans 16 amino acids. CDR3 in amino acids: CASSQSYLVSTDTQYF. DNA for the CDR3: TGCGCCAGCAGCCAATCCTATTTGGTCAGCACAGATACGCAGTATTTT.

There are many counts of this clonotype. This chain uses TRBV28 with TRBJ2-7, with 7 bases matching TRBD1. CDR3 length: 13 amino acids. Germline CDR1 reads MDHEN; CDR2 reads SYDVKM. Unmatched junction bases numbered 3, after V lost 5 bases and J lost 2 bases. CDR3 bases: TGTGCCAGCAGTAGAGGGGGCCCCTACGAGCAGTACTTC. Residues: CASSRGGPYEQYF.

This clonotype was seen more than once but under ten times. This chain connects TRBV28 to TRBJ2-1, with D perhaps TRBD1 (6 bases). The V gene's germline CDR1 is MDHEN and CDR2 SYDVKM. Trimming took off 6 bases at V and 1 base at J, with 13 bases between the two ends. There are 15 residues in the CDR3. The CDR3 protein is CASRTEGVSYNEQFF. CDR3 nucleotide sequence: TGTGCCAGCAGAACAGAGGGGGTATCCTACAATGAGCAGTTCTTC.

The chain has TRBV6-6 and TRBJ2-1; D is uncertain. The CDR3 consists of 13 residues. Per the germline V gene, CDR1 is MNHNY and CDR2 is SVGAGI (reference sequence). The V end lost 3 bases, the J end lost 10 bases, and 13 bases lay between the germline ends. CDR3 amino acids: CASSYVGVDEQFF. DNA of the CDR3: TGTGCCAGCAGTTATGTCGGTGTGGACGAGCAGTTCTTC.

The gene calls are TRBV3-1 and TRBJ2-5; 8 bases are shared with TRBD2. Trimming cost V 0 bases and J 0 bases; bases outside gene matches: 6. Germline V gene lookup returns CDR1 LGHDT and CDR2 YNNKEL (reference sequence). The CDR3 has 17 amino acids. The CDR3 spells CASSQDLLRGDQETQYF. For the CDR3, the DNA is TGTGCCAGCAGCCAAGACCTGTTGCGGGGGGACCAAGAGACCCAGTACTTC.